Below are 14 T cell receptor beta chains sequenced from a single sample in a study of T-cell reconstitution after alpha-beta-depleted transplantation in children. Preparing the TCRbeta library involved the use of unique molecular identifiers. MiXCR was run by TCRdb on the PCR reads, yielding one entry per CDR3 protein. The data hold around 480,000 distinct CDR3 sequences, with approximately 30% observed a single time. The sample in question was PBMCs from the stem cell graft donor, obtained from the stem cell graft. The receptors were gathered from a human donor who donated a stem cell graft to a child with aplastic anemia.

This clonotype was counted between two and nine times. The J gene is TRBJ2-1, the V gene TRBV13, with D maybe TRBD2 (5 bases). This CDR3 region has 14 residues. Between the trimmed V and J ends, which lost 1 base and 3 bases, there was a span of 7 bases. Germline CDR1 is PRHDT and CDR2 is FYEKMQ (reference sequence). The CDR3 DNA is TGTGCCAGCAGCTTAGTCCGGGGCTACAATGAGCAGTTCTTC. Amino acid sequence: CASSLVRGYNEQFF.

The V and J genes are TRBV5-1 and TRBJ2-1, with 12 bases aligning to TRBD2. Germline trimming cut 0 bases from V and 5 bases from J; bases unmatched to any gene: 6. The V gene's germline CDR1 is SGHRS and CDR2 YFSETQ. The CDR3 spans 17 residues. CDR3 coding DNA: TGCGCCAGCAGCTTGGCCTCGGCTAGCGGGAGGGACAATGAGCAGTTCTTC. It encodes CASSLASASGRDNEQFF.

At least ten counts were recorded for this clonotype. CDR3 loop: CSARELASRGTDTQYF. CDR3 bases: TGCAGTGCTAGAGAGTTGGCTAGCCGGGGCACAGATACGCAGTATTTT. The gene calls are TRBV20-1 and TRBJ2-3; D possibly corresponds to TRBD2 (5 bases). Trimming cost V 0 bases and J 1 base, with 14 bases left between them. This CDR3 contains 16 residues. Germline assignment: CDR1 DFQATT and CDR2 SNEGSKA (reference sequence).

The chain joins TRBV12-3 or TRBV12-4 to TRBJ1-5; the D is unclear. V lost 4 bases and J 5 bases, leaving 12 bases between the germline ends. The length of the CDR3 is 14 residues. The CDR3 region has the DNA TGTGCCAGCAGTTCTCTGCCGTGGGATCAGCCCCAGCATTTT. This codes for CASSSLPWDQPQHF.

This clonotype was counted a few times. The rearrangement uses TRBV2 and TRBJ1-2; D ambiguous. The V gene's germline CDR1 is SNHLY and CDR2 FYNNEI. This CDR3 contains 13 residues. Trimming removed 3 bases at V and 3 bases at J, with 8 bases between. The chain's CDR3 is CASSEERDYGYTF. In DNA form, the CDR3 reads TGTGCCAGCAGTGAGGAGAGGGACTATGGCTACACCTTC.

V gene TRBV7-8 combines with J gene TRBJ2-7; 8 bases are a match to TRBD1. Germline CDR1 reads SGHVS; CDR2 reads FQNEAQ. V trimming: 6 bases; J trimming: 0 bases; junction bases outside the gene matches: 7. The length of the CDR3 is 15 residues. For the CDR3, the DNA is TGTGCCAGCAGTCCTACAGGGGGTAGCTCCTACGAGCAGTACTTC. Translating gives CASSPTGGSSYEQYF.

This clonotype was seen a few times. The chain uses TRBV28 and TRBJ2-6; TRBD2 aligns across 7 bases. The CDR3 runs to 15 residues. Looked up from germline, CDR1 is MDHEN and CDR2 is SYDVKM. With V trimmed by 2 bases and J by 4 bases, 2 bases remained unmatched. CDR3 loop: CASSLGRAGANVLTF. The CDR3, as DNA: TGTGCCAGCAGTTTAGGGAGGGCGGGGGCCAACGTCCTGACTTTC.

This clonotype was counted between two and nine times. The chain has TRBV7-2 and TRBJ1-3; D remains ambiguous. The CDR3 is 14 amino acids. The V gene's germline CDR1 is SGHTA and CDR2 FQGNSA. V was clipped by 5 bases and J by 0 bases, with 8 bases between them. CDR3 amino acids: CASSQLNSGNTIYF. As DNA, the CDR3 is TGTGCCAGCAGCCAACTCAACTCTGGAAACACCATATATTTT.

The rearrangement links TRBV7-2 to TRBJ2-7; D might be TRBD1 or TRBD2, each matching 5 bases. Looked up from germline, CDR1 is SGHTA and CDR2 is FQGNSA. The CDR3 has 15 residues. The germline V and J ends were trimmed by 3 bases and 3 bases, with 15 bases remaining between them. CDR3 coding DNA: TGTGCCAGCAGCTTGGGACGGAGTGATATCTACGAGCAGTACTTC. It specifies CASSLGRSDIYEQYF.

In this sample, this clonotype turned up a few times. The chain recombines TRBV13 with TRBJ2-3; TRBD2 is a possible D gene (6 bases). The germline V and J ends were trimmed by 5 bases and 2 bases, with 14 bases remaining between them. This CDR3 has 15 residues. Germline CDR1 reads PRHDT; CDR2 reads FYEKMQ (reference sequence). In nucleotides, the CDR3 is TGTGCCAGCAGCCCCCACGGGACTTTCACAGATACGCAGTATTTT. Its protein product is CASSPHGTFTDTQYF.

The rearrangement uses TRBV29-1 and TRBJ2-5; 7 positions match TRBD2. The V and J ends lost 7 bases and 2 bases, in that order; junction bases with no gene match: 10. Germline CDR1 SQVTM, CDR2 ANQGSEA. CDR3 length: 14 residues. The CDR3 region is CSGKGGGPQETQYF. The DNA for the CDR3 is TGCAGCGGGAAGGGCGGGGGACCACAAGAGACCCAGTACTTC.

As to this clonotype: The junction shows a germline mismatch at one end, possibly a read error. This chain joins TRBV15 and TRBJ1-1, with D uncertain. Germline V gene sequence: CDR1 LNHNV, CDR2 YYDKDF (reference sequence). The CDR3 consists of 11 residues. CDR3 region: CATSREEQRNF. The CDR3 DNA reads TGTGCCACCAGCAGAGAAGAACAGAGGAACTTT.

This clonotype has a handful of counts. The chain carries TRBV7-2 and TRBJ2-5; D ambiguous. V was clipped by 7 bases and J by 0 bases, with 15 bases between them. CDR1 SGHTA and CDR2 FQGNSA come from the germline V gene. The CDR3 runs 15 residues. CDR3 DNA: TGTGCCAGCACCCCCTTCCCAGCTAACCAAGAGACCCAGTACTTC. It codes for CASTPFPANQETQYF.

This clonotype appeared a single time. The chain uses TRBV5-1 and TRBJ1-4, with a possible D match to TRBD1 (6 bases). Looked up from germline, CDR1 is SGHRS and CDR2 is YFSETQ. The CDR3 runs to 15 residues. Trimming stripped 4 bases from V and 7 bases from J, with 17 bases between. The CDR3 DNA sequence: TGCGCCAGCAGCGCCCTCTCTGGGGGCTCTGAAAAACTGTTTTTT. Translating it yields CASSALSGGSEKLFF. Complete variable domain (other parts from reference TRBV5-1 and TRBJ1-4): KAGVTQTPRYLIKTRGQQVTLSCSPISGHRSVSWYQQTPGQGLQFLFEYFSETQRNKGNFPGRFSGRQFSNSRSEMNVSTLELGDSALYLCASSALSGGSEKLFFGSGTQLSVL.